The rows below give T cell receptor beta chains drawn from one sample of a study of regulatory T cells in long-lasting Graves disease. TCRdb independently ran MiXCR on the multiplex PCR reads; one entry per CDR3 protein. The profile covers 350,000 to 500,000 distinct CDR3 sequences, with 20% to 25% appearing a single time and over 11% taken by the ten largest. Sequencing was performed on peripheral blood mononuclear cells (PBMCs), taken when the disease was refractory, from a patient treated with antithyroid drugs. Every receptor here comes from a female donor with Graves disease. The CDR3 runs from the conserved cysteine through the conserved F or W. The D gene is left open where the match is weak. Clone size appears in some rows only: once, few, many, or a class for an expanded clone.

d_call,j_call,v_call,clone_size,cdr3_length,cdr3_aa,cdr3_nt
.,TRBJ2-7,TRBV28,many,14,CASSYPGRFIEQYF,TGTGCCAGCAGTTACCCTGGACGGTTCATCGAGCAGTACTTC
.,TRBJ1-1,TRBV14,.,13,CASSQGLNTEASF,TGTGCCAGCAGCCAAGGTCTGAACACTGAAGCTTCCTTT
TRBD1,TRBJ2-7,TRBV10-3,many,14,CAIRTGGALYEQYF,TGTGCCATCAGGACAGGGGGGGCACTCTACGAGCAGTACTTC
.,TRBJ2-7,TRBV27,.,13,CASSSRLNYEQYF,TGTGCCAGCAGCTCACGATTAAACTACGAGCAGTACTTC
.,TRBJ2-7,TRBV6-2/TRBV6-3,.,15,CASSPSGNTIHEQYF,TGTGCCAGCAGCCCCAGCGGAAATACCATTCACGAGCAGTACTTC
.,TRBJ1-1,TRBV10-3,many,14,CAISESGSNTEAFF,TGTGCCATCAGTGAGTCCGGATCGAACACTGAAGCTTTCTTT
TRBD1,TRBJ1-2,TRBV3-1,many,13,CASSQGDSYGYTF,TGTGCCAGCAGCCAAGGGGACAGCTATGGCTACACCTTC
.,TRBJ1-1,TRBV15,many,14,CATSRRGRAAEAFF,TGTGCCACCAGCAGGCGGGGGCGAGCGGCTGAAGCTTTCTTT
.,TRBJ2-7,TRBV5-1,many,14,CASSWGSLSYEQYF,TGCGCCAGCAGCTGGGGGAGCCTCTCCTACGAGCAGTACTTC
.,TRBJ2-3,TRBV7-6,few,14,CASSYQGITDTQYF,TGTGCCAGCAGCTATCAGGGAATCACAGATACGCAGTATTTT
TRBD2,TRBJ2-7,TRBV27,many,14,CASTALAGVIEQYF,TGTGCCAGCACCGCACTAGCGGGAGTTATCGAGCAGTACTTC
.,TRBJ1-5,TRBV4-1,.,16,CASSRGGVYSNQPQHF,TGCGCCAGCAGCCGGGGGGGTGTTTATAGCAATCAGCCCCAGCATTTT
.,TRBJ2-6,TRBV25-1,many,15,CASSERLSGANVLTF,TGTGCCAGCAGTGAGCGGCTTTCTGGGGCCAACGTCCTGACTTTC
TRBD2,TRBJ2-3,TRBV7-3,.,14,CASSLSGLADTQYF,TGTGCCAGCAGCTTAAGTGGACTAGCAGATACGCAGTATTTT
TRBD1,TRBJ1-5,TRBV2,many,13,CASSVTGDQPQHF,TGTGCCAGCAGCGTCACAGGGGATCAGCCCCAGCATTTT
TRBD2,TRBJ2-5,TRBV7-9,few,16,CASSARLAGGEETQYF,TGTGCCAGCAGCGCGCGACTAGCGGGAGGGGAAGAGACCCAGTACTTC
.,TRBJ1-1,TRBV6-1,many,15,CASSVGTREGTEAFF,TGTGCCAGCAGTGTGGGGACGCGGGAAGGAACTGAAGCTTTCTTT
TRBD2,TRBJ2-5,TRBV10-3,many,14,CAISESSGKETQYF,TGTGCCATCAGTGAATCTAGCGGGAAAGAGACCCAGTACTTC
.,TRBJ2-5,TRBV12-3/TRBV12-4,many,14,CASSWTDKGETQYF,TGTGCCAGCAGTTGGACGGATAAGGGGGAGACCCAGTACTTC
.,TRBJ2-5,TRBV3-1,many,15,CASSQERGSAATQYF,TGTGCCAGCAGCCAAGAAAGAGGGTCGGCCGCGACCCAGTACTTC
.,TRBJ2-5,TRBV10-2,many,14,CASNGQGGQETQYF,TGCGCCAGCAATGGGCAAGGGGGGCAAGAGACCCAGTACTTC
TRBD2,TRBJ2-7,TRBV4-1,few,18,CASSQGPRGGGSSYEQYF,TGCGCCAGCAGCCAGGGACCCCGGGGGGGTGGGAGCTCCTACGAGCAGTACTTC
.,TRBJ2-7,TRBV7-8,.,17,CASSPGRRYRDRYGQYF,TGTGCCAGCAGCCCGGGCCGGAGGTACAGGGACCGATACGGGCAGTACTTC
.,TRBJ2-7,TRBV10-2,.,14,CASRAGQGAGEQYF,TGCGCCAGCAGGGCGGGCCAGGGAGCGGGCGAGCAGTACTTC
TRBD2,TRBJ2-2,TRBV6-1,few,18,CASGFPTSGRKNTGELFF,TGTGCCAGCGGATTTCCGACTAGCGGGAGGAAAAACACCGGGGAGCTGTTTTTT
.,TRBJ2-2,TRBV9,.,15,CASSAGHLVPGELFF,TGTGCCAGCAGCGCGGGACACCTGGTACCCGGGGAGCTGTTTTTT
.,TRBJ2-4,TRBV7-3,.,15,CASGPGLLAKNIQYF,TGTGCCAGCGGGCCGGGACTTCTAGCCAAAAACATTCAGTACTTC
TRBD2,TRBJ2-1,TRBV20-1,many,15,CSGPPGTSRSGEQFF,TGCAGTGGCCCCCCGGGGACTAGCCGTTCGGGGGAGCAGTTCTTC
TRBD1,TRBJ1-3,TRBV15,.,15,CATRTGTGPGNTIYF,TGTGCCACCAGGACCGGGACAGGGCCTGGAAACACCATATATTTT
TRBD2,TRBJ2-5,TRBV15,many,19,CATSRGLLASGGGEETQYF,TGTGCCACCAGCAGAGGCCTACTAGCGTCGGGGGGTGGAGAAGAGACCCAGTACTTC
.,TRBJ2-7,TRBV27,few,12,CASSKGPYEQYF,TGTGCCAGCAGTAAGGGTCCCTACGAGCAGTACTTC
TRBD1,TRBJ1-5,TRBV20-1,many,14,CSARPTGVNQPQHF,TGCAGTGCTAGGCCAACAGGGGTCAATCAGCCCCAGCATTTT
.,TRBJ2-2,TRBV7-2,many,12,CASSLFPGELFF,TGTGCCAGCAGCTTGTTCCCCGGGGAGCTGTTTTTT
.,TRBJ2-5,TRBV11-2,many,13,CASSGRVGETQYF,TGTGCCAGCAGCGGTCGGGTAGGCGAGACCCAGTACTTC
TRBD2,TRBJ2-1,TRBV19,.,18,CASSSGTSGRAPYNEQFF,TGTGCCAGTAGTTCCGGGACTAGCGGGAGGGCCCCTTACAATGAGCAGTTCTTC
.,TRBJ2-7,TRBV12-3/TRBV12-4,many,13,CASSSIGGYEQYF,TGTGCCAGCAGTTCTATCGGGGGATACGAGCAGTACTTC
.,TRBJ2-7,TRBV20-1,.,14,CSARDEGHFYEQYF,TGCAGTGCTAGAGATGAGGGACACTTCTACGAGCAGTACTTC
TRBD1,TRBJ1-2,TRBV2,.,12,CAGTGFGYGYTF,TGTGCCGGGACAGGGTTTGGGTATGGCTACACCTTC
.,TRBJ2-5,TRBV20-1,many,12,CSARRTQETQYF,TGCAGTGCTAGACGGACGCAAGAGACCCAGTACTTC
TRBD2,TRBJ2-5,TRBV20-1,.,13,CSSTTSGQETQYF,TGCAGTTCAACGACTAGCGGACAAGAGACCCAGTACTTC
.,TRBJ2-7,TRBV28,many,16,CASSQAQTGLWGEQYF,TGTGCCAGCAGCCAAGCCCAGACCGGTCTCTGGGGGGAGCAGTACTTC
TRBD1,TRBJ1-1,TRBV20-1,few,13,CSAHTGGATEAFF,TGCAGTGCTCACACAGGGGGCGCGACTGAAGCTTTCTTT
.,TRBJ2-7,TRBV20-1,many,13,CSAIALGPPEQYF,TGCAGTGCTATAGCCTTAGGGCCTCCCGAGCAGTACTTC